Listed below are T cell receptor beta chains from one sample, sequenced in a study of shared clonotypes between healthy human individuals. The data were produced by immunoSEQ multiplex PCR, yet TCRdb's version contains in-frame clones alone and is incomplete. This table holds roughly 2,500,000 clones, roughly 93% found once. The sequenced sample consisted of naive CD4+ T cells from PBMCs. The receptors originated from a man between 18 and 29 years old in good health. Some clones in this sample may be carry-over from other donors' samples. The CDR3 runs from the conserved cysteine through the conserved F or W. A D gene is named only where the DNA matches it firmly. The listing skips clone size in some rows; elsewhere it reads once, few, many or a size class.

V gene	clone size	J gene	D gene	CDR3 length	CDR3 protein	CDR3 DNA
TRBV6-5	NA	TRBJ2-7	NA	15	CASSRDRSSSYEQYF	TGTGCCAGCAGTCGGGACCGCTCGAGCTCCTACGAGCAGTACTTC
TRBV28	NA	TRBJ1-2	NA	13	CASSPNLNYGYTF	TGTGCCAGCAGTCCAAACCTCAACTATGGCTACACCTTC
TRBV9	NA	TRBJ2-7	TRBD2	16	CASSVAPGTSSYEQYF	TGTGCCAGCAGCGTAGCCCCCGGGACTAGCTCCTACGAGCAGTACTTC
TRBV5-1	NA	TRBJ2-5	TRBD2	14	CASSFSGRSETQYF	TGCGCCAGCAGCTTTAGCGGGAGATCTGAGACCCAGTACTTC
TRBV7-9	NA	TRBJ2-3	NA	12	CASSRGTGHRVF	TGTGCCAGCAGCCGCGGCACAGGCCACCGGGTTTTT
TRBV7-2	NA	TRBJ2-7	TRBD1	15	CASSLGQGSSYEQYF	TGTGCCAGCAGCTTAGGACAGGGAAGCTCCTACGAGCAGTACTTC
TRBV5-4	few	TRBJ1-2	NA	12	CASSQDRLAGYF	TGTGCCAGCAGTCAAGACAGGTTGGCGGGTTATTTC
TRBV18	NA	TRBJ2-2	NA	16	CASSPQMGSNTGELFF	TGTGCCAGCTCACCCCAGATGGGCTCGAACACCGGGGAGCTGTTTTTT
TRBV5-6	NA	TRBJ2-7	NA	14	CASSRDPRAYEQYF	TGTGCCAGCAGCCGGGACCCCAGGGCCTACGAGCAGTACTTC
TRBV30	NA	TRBJ2-7	NA	12	CAWSITVGQQYF	TGTGCCTGGAGTATCACCGTGGGCCAGCAGTACTTC
TRBV7-3	NA	TRBJ2-5	NA	13	CASSLKPQETQYF	TGTGCCAGCAGCTTAAAGCCCCAAGAGACCCAGTACTTC
TRBV11-2	NA	TRBJ2-3	NA	13	CASSLSFPAAQYF	TGTGCCAGCAGCTTAAGTTTCCCAGCGGCGCAGTATTTT
TRBV4-3	NA	TRBJ1-5	NA	15	CASSQERAPNQPQHF	TGCGCCAGCAGCCAAGAACGAGCCCCCAATCAGCCCCAGCATTTT
TRBV25-1	NA	TRBJ2-1	NA	15	CASSGLSGATNEQFF	TGTGCCAGCAGTGGCTTGAGCGGAGCCACCAATGAGCAGTTCTTC
TRBV28	once	TRBJ2-1	TRBD2	15	CASSFPLAGVGEQFF	TGTGCCAGCAGTTTCCCACTAGCGGGAGTGGGGGAGCAGTTCTTC
TRBV6-5	NA	TRBJ2-7	TRBD1	15	CASTQAGTGAYEQYF	TGTGCCAGCACACAGGCCGGGACAGGGGCCTACGAGCAGTACTTC
TRBV28	NA	TRBJ2-1	TRBD2	13	CATRLAGDNEQFF	TGTGCCACCCGACTAGCGGGAGACAATGAGCAGTTCTTC
TRBV28	NA	TRBJ1-6	TRBD1	17	CASSLWWDRGGNSPLHF	TGTGCCAGCAGTTTATGGTGGGACAGGGGAGGTAATTCACCCCTCCACTTT
TRBV10-3	NA	TRBJ1-3	NA	14	CAIGDRPSGNTIYF	TGTGCCATCGGAGACAGGCCCTCTGGAAACACCATATATTTT
TRBV18	NA	TRBJ1-1	NA	15	CASSRPGTGNTEAFF	TGTGCCAGCTCACGTCCCGGGACGGGGAACACTGAAGCTTTCTTT
TRBV10-3	NA	TRBJ1-2	TRBD1	14	CAIRGDRGNYGYTF	TGTGCCATCAGGGGGGACAGGGGTAACTATGGCTACACCTTC
TRBV7-9	NA	TRBJ1-3	NA	15	CASSALRTRGNTIYF	TGTGCCAGCAGCGCACTTCGGACCCGAGGAAACACCATATATTTT
TRBV9	once	TRBJ2-1	TRBD1	17	CASSSTAGQGGFNEQFF	TGTGCCAGCAGCTCCACAGCCGGACAGGGCGGATTTAATGAGCAGTTCTTC
TRBV7-2	NA	TRBJ2-3	NA	14	CASSLLGSWDTQYF	TGTGCCAGCAGCTTACTCGGGAGCTGGGATACGCAGTATTTT
TRBV5-4	NA	TRBJ2-6	NA	17	CASSFPIIQAGANVLTF	TGTGCCAGCAGCTTCCCTATTATACAGGCCGGGGCCAACGTCCTGACTTTC
TRBV11-2	NA	TRBJ1-2	TRBD1	15	CASSPRQGITYGYTF	TGTGCCAGCAGCCCTCGACAGGGGATTACCTATGGCTACACCTTC
TRBV19	NA	TRBJ2-6	NA	14	CASAEGSGANVLTF	TGTGCCAGTGCCGAGGGGAGTGGGGCCAACGTCCTGACTTTC
TRBV29-1	NA	TRBJ1-1	NA	13	CSVSEGVATEAFF	TGCAGCGTTTCGGAGGGGGTGGCCACTGAAGCTTTCTTT
TRBV11-2	NA	TRBJ2-7	NA	12	CASSLRPYEQYF	TGTGCCAGCAGCTTAAGGCCCTACGAGCAGTACTTC
TRBV11-3	NA	TRBJ1-1	TRBD1	15	CASSLVPRGPTEAFF	TGTGCCAGCAGCTTAGTCCCCAGGGGGCCAACTGAAGCTTTCTTT
TRBV28	NA	TRBJ2-7	NA	12	CASSQGGYEQYF	TGTGCCAGCAGCCAGGGGGGTTACGAGCAGTACTTC
TRBV7-6	once	TRBJ2-1	TRBD2	16	CASSAGLGLGGTEQFF	TGTGCCAGCAGCGCCGGGCTGGGACTAGGAGGCACTGAGCAGTTCTTC
TRBV19	NA	TRBJ2-5	TRBD2	14	CASMAAGGRETQYF	TGTGCCAGTATGGCGGCGGGGGGTCGGGAGACCCAGTACTTC
TRBV5-1	NA	TRBJ1-5	TRBD1	14	CASSRGQGDQPQHF	TGCGCCAGCAGCCGGGGACAGGGGGATCAGCCCCAGCATTTT
TRBV15	NA	TRBJ2-1	NA	14	CATSTRLVYNEQFF	TGTGCCACCAGCACTAGACTGGTTTACAATGAGCAGTTCTTC
TRBV15	NA	TRBJ1-1	NA	11	CATSRATEAFF	TGTGCCACCAGCAGAGCGACTGAAGCTTTCTTT
TRBV5-4	NA	TRBJ2-5	TRBD2	15	CASSTTSGRLETQYF	TGTGCCAGCAGTACGACTAGCGGGAGATTGGAGACCCAGTACTTC
TRBV6-5	once	TRBJ2-7	NA	13	CASSPDREDEQYF	TGTGCCAGCAGCCCAGACAGGGAGGACGAGCAGTACTTC
TRBV6-5	once	TRBJ2-1	TRBD2	14	CASSYRAGTNEQFF	TGTGCCAGCAGTTATCGAGCGGGAACCAATGAGCAGTTCTTC
TRBV5-1	NA	TRBJ1-1	NA	13	CASSLAAGGEAFF	TGCGCCAGCAGCTTGGCTGCCGGGGGTGAAGCTTTCTTT
TRBV11-3	NA	TRBJ2-3	TRBD2	17	CASSLGVLAGDTDTQYF	TGTGCCAGCAGCTTAGGCGTACTAGCGGGAGACACAGATACGCAGTATTTT
TRBV30	NA	TRBJ2-7	TRBD2	12	CAWSREGYEQYF	TGTGCCTGGAGTCGGGAGGGCTACGAGCAGTACTTC
TRBV5-1	NA	TRBJ2-7	NA	14	CASSLSTSAYEQYF	TGCGCCAGCAGCTTGAGTACGAGCGCCTACGAGCAGTACTTC
TRBV6-6	NA	TRBJ1-2	NA	14	CASSYGLMNYGYTF	TGTGCCAGCAGTTATGGTTTAATGAACTATGGCTACACCTTC
TRBV29-1	few	TRBJ2-2	NA	14	CSVRWDLNTGELFF	TGCAGCGTTCGTTGGGACCTAAACACCGGGGAGCTGTTTTTT
TRBV2	NA	TRBJ2-3	TRBD2	12	CASKLAADTQYF	TGTGCCAGCAAGCTAGCGGCAGATACGCAGTATTTT
TRBV25-1	once	TRBJ2-7	NA	15	CASSVSGGINYEQYF	TGTGCCAGCAGTGTGTCTGGCGGAATAAACTACGAGCAGTACTTC
TRBV5-8	NA	TRBJ2-1	TRBD2	15	CASSFTGTSTNEQFF	TGTGCCAGCAGCTTTACCGGGACTAGTACCAATGAGCAGTTCTTC
TRBV27	NA	TRBJ2-4	NA	13	CASSLGKGNIQYF	TGTGCCAGCAGTTTGGGGAAGGGAAACATTCAGTACTTC
TRBV6-5	NA	TRBJ2-7	NA	14	CASTDRSSSYEQYF	TGTGCCAGCACCGACAGGTCGAGCTCCTACGAGCAGTACTTC
TRBV5-1	NA	TRBJ2-2	NA	12	CASSRNTGELFF	TGCGCCAGCAGCCGCAACACCGGGGAGCTGTTTTTT
TRBV25-1	NA	TRBJ2-7	TRBD1	11	CASSQTGKQYF	TGTGCCAGCAGCCAGACAGGGAAGCAGTACTTC
TRBV28	NA	TRBJ2-2	TRBD1	16	CASSLYDRVFTGELFF	TGTGCCAGCAGTTTATATGACAGGGTTTTTACCGGGGAGCTGTTTTTT
TRBV9	few	TRBJ1-1	TRBD1	14	CASSPRTGRTEAFF	TGTGCCAGCAGCCCTCGGACAGGACGGACTGAAGCTTTCTTT